The rows below give T cell receptor beta chains drawn from one sample of a study of blood T cell repertoires in COVID-19. TCRdb's table, derived via immunoSEQ multiplex PCR, lists solely in-frame clones and lacks some. The sample holds around 150,000 clones, 75% to 85% seen once. Sequencing used peripheral blood. All receptors come from a woman aged 50 to 60 with acute or convalescent COVID-19. Each CDR3 is given with its conserved first and last residue. The order of the fields is J gene, V gene, D gene, CDR3 length, CDR3 protein. D genes are given only for firm matches.

TRBJ2-1	TRBV20-1	TRBD2	15	CSASRGSGGANEQFF
TRBJ2-5	TRBV5-1	NA	15	CASSFTSGQEETQYF
TRBJ1-2	TRBV25-1	NA	15	CASSESHSGKSGYTF
TRBJ2-7	TRBV20-1	NA	14	CSASSGQSSYEQYF
TRBJ1-2	TRBV6-5	TRBD1	15	CATRQGGLSVGGYTF
TRBJ1-6	TRBV6-1	NA	14	CASSEARGNSPLHF
TRBJ2-5	TRBV5-5	NA	16	CASSERGGAITETQYF
TRBJ1-3	TRBV4-2	NA	14	CASSPTESGNTIYF
TRBJ1-6	TRBV5-1	TRBD1	16	CASSSTTGISGSPLHF
TRBJ2-7	TRBV2	NA	14	CASSLLLSSYEQYF
TRBJ1-3	TRBV5-1	NA	15	CASSLAGDDGNTIYF
TRBJ1-5	TRBV6-5	NA	14	CASRLNRGNQPQHF
TRBJ1-5	TRBV7-2	NA	14	CASSLDGGGQPQHF
TRBJ2-1	TRBV2	TRBD2	13	CASTTSVGDEQFF
TRBJ1-1	TRBV7-2	NA	15	CASSLLAGQNTEAFF
TRBJ2-3	TRBV5-1	TRBD2	16	CASSLASGGAADTQYF
TRBJ1-3	TRBV30	NA	11	CAWSVSYRKYF
TRBJ1-2	TRBV3-1/TRBV3-2	NA	12	CASSQEGLGYTF
TRBJ2-3	TRBV5-1	TRBD1	15	CASSGRDRSTDTQYF
TRBJ1-2	TRBV3-1/TRBV3-2	NA	13	CASSQERPRGYTF
TRBJ2-1	TRBV24-1	TRBD2	15	CATSDSAGAGSEQFF
TRBJ1-5	TRBV28	NA	14	CASNSGGEGQPQHF
TRBJ1-4	TRBV10-1	TRBD1	16	CASRTPIQGANEKLFF
TRBJ2-7	TRBV3-1/TRBV3-2	NA	11	CASSQGQEQYF
TRBJ1-6	TRBV5-1	NA	15	CASSWTEPHNSPLHF
TRBJ2-2	TRBV24-1	NA	17	CATSAHSGQINTGELFF
TRBJ1-5	TRBV18	NA	13	CASQRESNQPQHF
TRBJ1-2	TRBV9	TRBD1	12	CASGGQVYGYTF
TRBJ2-3	TRBV9	NA	16	CASSVGASVRADTQYF
TRBJ1-5	TRBV2	NA	12	CASSESEQPQHF
TRBJ1-1	TRBV19	NA	14	CASSNGHLNTEAFF
TRBJ1-2	TRBV18	TRBD1	14	CASSPGQGADGYTF
TRBJ2-1	TRBV4-3	NA	14	CASSHSELVGEQFF
TRBJ1-6	TRBV9	TRBD1	15	CASRETGAPEEPLHF
TRBJ2-3	TRBV7-2	NA	14	CASSLRDNTDTQYF
TRBJ2-7	TRBV3-1/TRBV3-2	TRBD2	15	CASSQTSGGSYEQYF
TRBJ2-2	TRBV27	NA	15	CAIKRWATNTGELFF
TRBJ1-1	TRBV4-3	NA	15	CASSLSWGDNTEAFF
TRBJ2-6	TRBV7-2	NA	14	CASSFSSGANVLTF
TRBJ1-1	TRBV27	NA	12	CASSESGTEAFF
TRBJ1-2	TRBV6-5	NA	12	CAEVDPRGGYTF
TRBJ2-7	TRBV7-8	TRBD2	13	CASSLGGDYEQYF
TRBJ2-2	TRBV25-1	NA	18	CASSEMTGSGSSPGELFF
TRBJ2-5	TRBV19	NA	13	CASKNRERETQYF
TRBJ2-7	TRBV2	NA	11	CASSATYEQYF
TRBJ1-5	TRBV7-9	NA	15	CASSLFAGSNQPQHF